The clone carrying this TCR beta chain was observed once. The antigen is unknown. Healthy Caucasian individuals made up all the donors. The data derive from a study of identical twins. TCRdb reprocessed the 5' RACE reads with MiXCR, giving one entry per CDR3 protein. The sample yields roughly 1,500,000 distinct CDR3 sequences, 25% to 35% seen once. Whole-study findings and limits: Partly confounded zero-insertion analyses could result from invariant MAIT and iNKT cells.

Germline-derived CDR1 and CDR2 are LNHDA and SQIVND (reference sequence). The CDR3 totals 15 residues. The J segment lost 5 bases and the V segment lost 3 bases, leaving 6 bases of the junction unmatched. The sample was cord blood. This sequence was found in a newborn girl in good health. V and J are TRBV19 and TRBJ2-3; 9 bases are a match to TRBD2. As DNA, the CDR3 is TGTGCCAGTAGTATGTCAGCGGGAGGCAGAGATACGCAGTATTTT. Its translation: CASSMSAGGRDTQYF.